This record concerns one T cell receptor (beta chain) sequence. The germline V gene has CDR1 KGHDR and CDR2 SFDVKD. V shed 7 bases and J shed 9 bases, with 18 bases lying between them. CDR3 size: 14 residues. The data stem from a study of blood T cell repertoires in COVID-19. Study summary: Samples came from the United States, Italy and Spain, spanning acute and convalescent COVID-19.

In the study's own analysis: Estimation of nucleated cell counts was performed using reference gene primer amplification. Data came from immunoSEQ multiplex PCR; TCRdb stores just in-frame clones and leaves some out. V and J calls and clone size come straight from that table; D and trimming were deduced from the DNA. The sample has 190,000 or so clones, roughly three quarters seen once. Followed longitudinally, the Seattle patients had been enrolled during active infection. Input material: peripheral blood. This chain connects TRBV24-1 to TRBJ2-1; a weak D match, TRBD2 (5 bases). The receptor was derived from an elderly woman with COVID-19, enrolled during active disease. The CDR3 nucleotides read TGTGCCACCAGACCCGGGGTCCCGGGTTTTGAGCAGTTCTTC. It encodes CATRPGVPGFEQFF.